This T cell receptor beta chain appears in the sequencing data of a study of T cell repertoires in cytomegalovirus infection. Study in general: Evidence of both CMV infection and a matching HLA type came from public TCR beta signatures. Study-wide results and limits: Using cumulative public TCR beta family frequency, the authors identified those who carried CMV together with the relevant HLA. HLA-C-restricted CMV-specific TCR beta clonotypes prevailed in the ex vivo response.

This clonotype has ten or more counts. Its antigen is currently unknown. The V gene's germline CDR1 is SEHNR and CDR2 FQNEAQ (reference sequence). V shed 5 bases and J shed 1 base, with 13 bases lying between them. The CDR3 runs to 15 residues. Via MiXCR, TCRdb re-called the reads, giving one row per CDR3 protein. This sample has some 150,000 distinct CDR3 sequences; 5% to 6.5% occur once, and the top ten carry over 15%. The V call is TRBV7-9, the J call TRBJ2-3; possibly TRBD1 for D (5 bases). The receptor comes from a human donor in good health (CMV status not recorded). Some clones in this sample may be carry-over from other donors' samples. The sequencing input was PBMCs. Written as DNA, the CDR3 is TGTGCCAGCAGCCACAAATCCAGGGGCACAGATACGCAGTATTTT. Translation gives CASSHKSRGTDTQYF.